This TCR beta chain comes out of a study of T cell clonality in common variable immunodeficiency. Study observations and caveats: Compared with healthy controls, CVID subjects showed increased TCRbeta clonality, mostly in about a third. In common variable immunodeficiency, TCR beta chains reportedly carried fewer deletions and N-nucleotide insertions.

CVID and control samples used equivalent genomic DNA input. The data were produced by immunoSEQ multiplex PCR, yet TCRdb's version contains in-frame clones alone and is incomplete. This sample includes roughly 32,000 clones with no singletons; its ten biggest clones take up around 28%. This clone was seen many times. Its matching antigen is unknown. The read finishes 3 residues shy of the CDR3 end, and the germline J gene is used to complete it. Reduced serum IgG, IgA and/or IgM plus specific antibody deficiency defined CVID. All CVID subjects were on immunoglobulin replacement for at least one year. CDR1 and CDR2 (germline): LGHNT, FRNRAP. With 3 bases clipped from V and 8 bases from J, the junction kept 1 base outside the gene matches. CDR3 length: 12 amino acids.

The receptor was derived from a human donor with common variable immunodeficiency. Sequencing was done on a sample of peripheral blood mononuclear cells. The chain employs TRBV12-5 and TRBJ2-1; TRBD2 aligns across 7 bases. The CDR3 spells CASGFAGDEQFF. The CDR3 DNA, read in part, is TGTGCTAGTGGTTTCGCGGGGGATGAG.